This T cell receptor beta chain was captured in a study of blood T cell repertoires in COVID-19. The wider study: COVID-19 samples collected from the United States, Italy and Spain covered acute and convalescent phases. Sample material is recorded as cDNA or gDNA derived from T cells, B-cell-depleted T cells, or PBMCs.

Only in-frame clones appear in the TCRdb table, and some are missing; sequencing was by immunoSEQ multiplex PCR. Of approximately 59,000 clones listed, about 84% are singletons. The CDR3 runs to 16 residues. J gave up 2 bases and V 5 bases, and 4 bases lay outside the gene matches. Per germline, CDR1 SEHNR and CDR2 FQNEAQ (reference sequence). The rearrangement links TRBV7-9 to TRBJ2-3; 13 positions match TRBD2. The sample was peripheral blood. The clonotype was recovered from a man aged 35-49 years with active COVID-19. The CDR3 bases are TGTGCCAGCAGCGCGACTAGCGGGAGGCCCACAGATACGCAGTATTTT. This translates into CASSATSGRPTDTQYF.